This T cell receptor beta chain derives from a study of response to subunit inactivated influenza vaccine. CDR1 and CDR2 (germline): SQVTM, ANQGSEA. After removal of 6 bases from V and 5 bases from J, the junction contained 11 bases not matched to a gene. This CDR3 region has 15 residues. TCRdb re-derived calls from the RT-PCR reads in MiXCR, one entry per CDR3 protein. Here the sample spans about 570,000 distinct CDR3 sequences, around 11% being singletons. These data were likewise used in another study, on T cells expressing NK-cell markers. That report notes: UMIs were included in TCR beta cDNA generated by 5'RACE template switching. It was from sorted CD3+CD56+NKG2C+, CD3+CD56+NKG2C- and CD3+CD56-NKG2C+ T cells that TCR beta repertoires came. HCMV seropositivity characterized seven of the eight sequenced donors, and seronegativity one. Dominant NKG2C+ clonotypes were found to form about 1.0-7.0% of CD8+ T cells in roughly 6 donors. There remained a lack of clarity about HCMV specificity of expanded NKG2C+ T cell clones.

The gene calls are TRBV29-1 and TRBJ2-1, with 9 bases lining up with TRBD1. This clonotype was obtained from a man aged 45-60 years who received an inactivated influenza vaccine. Here the sequenced sample was PBMCs from blood, taken on the day of vaccination. CDR3 residues: CSVGRTGGRDNEQFF. DNA for the CDR3: TGCAGCGTCGGCCGAACAGGGGGCCGGGACAATGAGCAGTTCTTC.